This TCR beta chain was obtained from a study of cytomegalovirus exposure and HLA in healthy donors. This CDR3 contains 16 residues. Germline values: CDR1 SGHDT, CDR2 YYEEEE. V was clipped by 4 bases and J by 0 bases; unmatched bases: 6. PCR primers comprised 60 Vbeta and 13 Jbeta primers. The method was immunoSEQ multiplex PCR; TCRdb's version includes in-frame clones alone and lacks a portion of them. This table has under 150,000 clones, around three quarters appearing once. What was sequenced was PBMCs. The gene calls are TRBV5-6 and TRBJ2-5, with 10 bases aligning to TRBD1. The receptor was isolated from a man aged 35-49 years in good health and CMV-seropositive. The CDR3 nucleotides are TGTGCCAGCAGCGTGGACAGGGGGAGTGACCAAGAGACCCAGTACTTC. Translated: CASSVDRGSDQETQYF.